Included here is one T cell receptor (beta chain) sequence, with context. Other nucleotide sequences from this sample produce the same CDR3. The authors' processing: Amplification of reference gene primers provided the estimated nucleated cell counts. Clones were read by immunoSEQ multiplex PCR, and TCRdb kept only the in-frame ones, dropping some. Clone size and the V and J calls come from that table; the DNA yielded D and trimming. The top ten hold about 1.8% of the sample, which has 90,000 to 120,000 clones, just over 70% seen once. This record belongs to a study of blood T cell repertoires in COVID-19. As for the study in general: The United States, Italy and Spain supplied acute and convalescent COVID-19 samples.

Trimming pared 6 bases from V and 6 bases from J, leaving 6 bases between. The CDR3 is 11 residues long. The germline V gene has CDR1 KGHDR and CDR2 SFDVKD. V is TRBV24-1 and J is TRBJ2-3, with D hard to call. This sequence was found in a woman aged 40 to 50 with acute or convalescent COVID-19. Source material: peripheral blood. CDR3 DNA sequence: TGTGCCACCAGTCAGTCCGATACGCAGTATTTT. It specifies CATSQSDTQYF.